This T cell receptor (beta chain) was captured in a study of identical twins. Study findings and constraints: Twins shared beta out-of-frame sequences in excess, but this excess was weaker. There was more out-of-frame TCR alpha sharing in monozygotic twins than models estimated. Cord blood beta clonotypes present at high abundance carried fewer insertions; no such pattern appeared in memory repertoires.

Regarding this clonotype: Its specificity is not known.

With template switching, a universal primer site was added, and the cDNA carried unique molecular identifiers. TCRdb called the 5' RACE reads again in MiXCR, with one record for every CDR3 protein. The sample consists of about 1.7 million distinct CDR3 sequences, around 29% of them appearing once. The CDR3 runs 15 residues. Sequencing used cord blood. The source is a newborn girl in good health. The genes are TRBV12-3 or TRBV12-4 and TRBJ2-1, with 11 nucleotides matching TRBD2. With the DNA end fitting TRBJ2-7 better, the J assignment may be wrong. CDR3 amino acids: CASSFLLAGVNEQYF. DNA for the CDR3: TGTGCCAGCAGTTTCCTACTAGCGGGGGTGAATGAGCAGTACTTC.